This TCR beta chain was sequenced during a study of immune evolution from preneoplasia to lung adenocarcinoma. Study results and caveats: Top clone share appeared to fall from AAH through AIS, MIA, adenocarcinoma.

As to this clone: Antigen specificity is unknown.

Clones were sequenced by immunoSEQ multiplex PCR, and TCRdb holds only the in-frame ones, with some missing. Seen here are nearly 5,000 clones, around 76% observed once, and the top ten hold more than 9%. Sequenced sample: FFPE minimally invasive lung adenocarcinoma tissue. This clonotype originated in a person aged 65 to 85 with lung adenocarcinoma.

CDR3 in DNA: TGTGCCAGCAGCTCGACAGGGGTTAATGAGCAGTTCTTC. Amino acids: CASSSTGVNEQFF. The chain carries TRBV11-2 and TRBJ2-1, with 8 bases lining up with TRBD1. This CDR3 is 13 amino acids long. CDR1 is SGHAT, CDR2 FQNNGV, per germline. Trimming cost V 4 bases and J 7 bases; bases outside gene matches: 3.